The clone carrying this T cell receptor beta chain was counted many times. Its antigen is not identified. This specimen belongs to a study of post-analysis software for immune sequencing data. This CDR3 is built from 15 residues. J lost 3 bases, V lost 3 bases, and 4 bases had no gene match. CDR1 and CDR2 from the germline V gene are ENHRY and SYGVKD. Overall study findings and caveats: Normalized Chao1 diversity was significantly reduced in patients versus controls. There were five TRBV segments more frequent in patients than controls, and TRBV5-6, TRBV5-1 and TRBV20-1 were among them.

The authors incorporated unique molecular identifiers into the TCR beta cDNA libraries. Each sample of about 0.95 to 11 million input T cells yielded 500,000 or so cDNA molecules, so each molecule approximated one T cell. TCRdb analysed the PCR reads with MiXCR anew, one entry per CDR3 protein. The table lists 250,000 to 300,000 distinct CDR3 sequences, 36% of them singletons. The clonotype was recovered from a girl aged 10 to 17 with multiple sclerosis. Sequencing was performed on blood. The J gene is TRBJ2-2, the V gene TRBV10-3; 7 bases line up with TRBD1. As DNA, the CDR3 is TGTGCCATCAGTGAAGGGGGCTGGTACACCGGGGAGCTGTTTTTT. Residues: CAISEGGWYTGELFF.